This T cell receptor (beta chain) originates from a study of blood T cells in healthy people across ages. A second PCR of roughly 7 to 11 cycles used a sample-barcoded 5' primer and a J-beta primer mix. TCRdb re-called the 5' RACE reads through MiXCR, storing one row per CDR3 protein. The sample contains some 800,000 distinct CDR3 sequences, about 42% of which appear only once. Individuals who donated were healthy Caucasians from Russia aged about 6 to 100. Germline CDR1 and CDR2: ENHRY and SYGVKD. Trimming took off 5 bases at V and 5 bases at J, with 16 bases between the two ends. The CDR3 has 15 amino acids. Notes on this clonotype: The antigen is unknown. A much larger clone lies one base from this, so it may be a read error.

Whole-study findings and limits: Considered underestimates were the diversity estimates obtained from one million T cells. Age brought a roughly linear fall in TCR beta diversity measured per million T cells.

The chain couples TRBV10-3 to TRBJ2-1, with a possible D match to TRBD2 (5 bases). The sequence was obtained from a man aged 55 to 69 in good health. Sample: blood. This CDR3 reads CAISIGVGTDNEQFF. CDR3 coding DNA: TGTGCCATCAGTATCGGGGTCGGTACCGACAATGAGCAGTTCTTC.